Each of the 25 T cell receptor beta chains below was sequenced from the same sample in a study of type 1 regulatory T cells. No antigens are known for them. TCRdb ran MiXCR on the reads and lists one entry per CDR3 protein. Of 60,000 to 70,000 distinct CDR3 sequences listed, roughly 50% were seen once; the top ten hold roughly 2.2%. Material: cultured non-Tr1 T cells, either the whole culture or a sorted T cell fraction (not recorded which). These receptors all come from a human donor in good health.

The J gene is TRBJ2-3, the V gene TRBV5-1, with no clear D. The CDR3 runs 12 residues. V was trimmed by 5 bases and J by 2 bases, leaving 6 bases between them. Germline CDR1 reads SGHRS; CDR2 reads YFSETQ. The CDR3 DNA is TGCGCCAGCAGGCACAACACAGATACGCAGTATTTT. Translation: CASRHNTDTQYF.

Here the CDR3 DNA reads TGTGCCAGCAGTAGGGACAGTATCTATGGCTACACCTTC. Its translation: CASSRDSIYGYTF. The V call is TRBV6-6, the J call TRBJ1-2; TRBD1 matches at 7 bases. The CDR3 runs 13 residues. V trimming: 5 bases; J trimming: 4 bases; junction bases outside the gene matches: 4. Germline CDR1 and CDR2: MNHNY and SVGAGI (reference sequence).

This clonotype was counted only a few times. Here the CDR3 DNA reads TGTGCCAGCAGCTCGACTCGGGGAATTTCACCCCTCCACTTT. Its protein is CASSSTRGISPLHF. The chain joins TRBV7-2 to TRBJ1-6; D gene uncertain. Germline lookup yields CDR1 SGHTA and CDR2 FQGNSA. This CDR3 is built from 14 residues. Trimming stripped 4 bases from V and 9 bases from J, with 13 bases between.

The V gene is TRBV15, the J gene TRBJ1-3; D unclear. Germline values: CDR1 LNHNV, CDR2 YYDKDF (reference sequence). This CDR3 contains 15 residues. Trimming took 0 bases from V and 0 from J, leaving 6 bases between them. For the CDR3, the DNA is TGTGCCACCAGCAGAGATCGACTCTCTGGAAACACCATATATTTT. It encodes CATSRDRLSGNTIYF.

The rearrangement joins TRBV5-6 to TRBJ2-7, with D tentatively TRBD2 (6 bases). The germline V gene has CDR1 SGHDT and CDR2 YYEEEE. V lost 4 bases, J lost 5 bases, and 28 bases lay in between. The CDR3 totals 18 residues. CDR3 nucleotide sequence: TGTGCCAGCAGCGCCTCTGGACTTTCAGGGAGGAGGGTCCACGAGCAGTACTTC. Encoded protein: CASSASGLSGRRVHEQYF.

The V call is TRBV5-4, the J call TRBJ1-4, with 7 bases that match TRBD1. Germline trimming cut 4 bases from V and 3 bases from J; bases unmatched to any gene: 6. Germline CDR1 is SGHNT and CDR2 is YYREEE (reference sequence). The CDR3 sequence is 15 residues long. CDR3 DNA sequence: TGTGCCAGCAGCCCGGGGGACAGATCTAATGAAAAACTGTTTTTT. Translated: CASSPGDRSNEKLFF.

There are a few counts of this clonotype. The J gene is TRBJ1-4, the V gene TRBV7-3, with 7 bases lining up with TRBD1. Germline CDR1 SGHTA, CDR2 FQGTGA. With V trimmed by 4 bases and J by 8 bases, 4 bases remained unmatched. CDR3 size: 13 residues. As DNA, the CDR3 is TGTGCCAGCAGCTCCCGGACAGGAGAAAAACTGTTTTTT. Its protein product is CASSSRTGEKLFF.

V gene TRBV6-6 combines with J gene TRBJ1-5; 8 bases line up with TRBD1. CDR1 and CDR2 from the germline V gene are MNHNY and SVGAGI (reference sequence). The CDR3 loop spans 13 amino acids. The trim removed 7 bases at V and 5 bases at J, leaving 4 bases unmatched. CDR3 loop: CASIDRGDQPQHF. In DNA form, the CDR3 reads TGTGCCAGCATCGACAGGGGTGATCAGCCCCAGCATTTT.

The chain combines TRBV7-3 with TRBJ1-2, with D hard to call. Germline CDR1 SGHTA, CDR2 FQGTGA. V was clipped by 5 bases and J by 4 bases, with 20 bases between them. The CDR3 consists of 16 residues. This CDR3 is CASSPSPAVGSYGYTF. CDR3 sequence (DNA): TGTGCCAGCAGCCCGTCTCCGGCCGTAGGGAGCTATGGCTACACCTTC. The whole variable domain, remainder taken from reference TRBV7-3 and TRBJ1-2, is GAGVSQTPSNKVTEKGKYVELRCDPISGHTALYWYRQSLGQGPEFLIYFQGTGAADDSGLPNDRFFAVRPEGSVSTLKIQRTERGDSAVYLCASSPSPAVGSYGYTFGSGTRLTVV.

This clonotype was counted only a few times. This sequence joins TRBV18 and TRBJ2-1; 9 positions match TRBD1. Trimming at V came to 0 bases and at J to 3 bases, leaving 0 bases not matched to a gene. The CDR3 runs to 15 residues. In germline, CDR1 is KGHSH, CDR2 LQKENI. As DNA, the CDR3 is TGTGCCAGCTCACCACCGGGACAGGGCTACAATGAGCAGTTCTTC. This encodes CASSPPGQGYNEQFF.

This clonotype was counted between two and nine times. The chain joins TRBV20-1 to TRBJ2-5, with 8 bases that match TRBD2. V was clipped by 0 bases and J by 1 base; unmatched bases: 4. The CDR3 length is 15 residues. Per germline, CDR1 DFQATT and CDR2 SNEGSKA (reference sequence). CDR3 sequence: CSARDLAGFQETQYF. The CDR3 DNA reads as TGCAGTGCTAGAGACCTAGCGGGCTTCCAAGAGACCCAGTACTTC.

This chain uses TRBV6-6 with TRBJ1-6; the match to TRBD1 covers 8 bases. Germline V gene data show CDR1 as MNHNY and CDR2 as SVGAGI (reference sequence). After removal of 5 bases from V and 14 bases from J, the junction contained 11 bases not matched to a gene. CDR3 length equals 14 residues. The CDR3 DNA sequence: TGTGCCAGCAGTGAGGGACAGGCGGTCCCGACCCTCCACTTT. Its translation: CASSEGQAVPTLHF.

The DNA of the CDR3 is TGTGCCAGCAGCTTAGTGTACGAGCAGTACTTC. Residues: CASSLVYEQYF. This chain connects TRBV11-2 to TRBJ2-7; D is undetermined. Looked up from germline, CDR1 is SGHAT and CDR2 is FQNNGV. The V gene lost 1 base and the J gene lost 4 bases, with 2 bases spanning the gap. The CDR3 has 11 residues. Supplemented by reference TRBV11-2 and TRBJ2-7, the full variable domain reads EAGVAQSPRYKIIEKRQSVAFWCNPISGHATLYWYQQILGQGPKLLIQFQNNGVVDDSQLPKDRFSAERLKGVDSTLKIQPAKLEDSAVYLCASSLVYEQYFGPGTRLTVT.

The chain links TRBV5-1 to TRBJ2-7, with 7 bases lining up with TRBD1. V trimming: 2 bases; J trimming: 5 bases; junction bases outside the gene matches: 13. In germline, CDR1 is SGHRS, CDR2 YFSETQ. This CDR3 contains 16 residues. CDR3: CASSFGPRQGPNEQYF. The CDR3 DNA reads as TGCGCCAGCAGCTTTGGGCCCCGACAGGGTCCAAACGAGCAGTACTTC.

This clonotype was seen only a few times. This chain joins TRBV29-1 and TRBJ1-2, with 10 bases identical to TRBD1. CDR1 is SQVTM, CDR2 ANQGSEA, per germline. Trimming removed 6 bases from V and 6 bases from J; junction bases left unmatched: 10. The CDR3 contains 14 residues. This CDR3 is CSVGDRGRYNGYTF. The CDR3 DNA follows: TGCAGCGTCGGAGACAGGGGGCGATATAATGGCTACACCTTC.

By sample fraction, this clonotype is medium-sized. The V and J genes are TRBV5-1 and TRBJ2-5; 11 positions agree with TRBD1. The trim removed 6 bases at V and 0 bases at J, leaving 7 bases unmatched. Germline lookup yields CDR1 SGHRS and CDR2 YFSETQ. The CDR3 totals 16 residues. The CDR3 is CASTSGTGGYQETQYF. In DNA, the CDR3 is TGCGCCAGCACCTCCGGGACAGGGGGTTACCAAGAGACCCAGTACTTC.

This clonotype was observed once. This chain joins TRBV20-1 and TRBJ2-7; 12 positions agree with TRBD1. The CDR3 runs 14 residues. After removal of 6 bases from V and 2 bases from J, the junction contained 5 bases not matched to a gene. CDR1 is DFQATT and CDR2 is SNEGSKA in the germline V gene (reference sequence). CDR3 region: CSATGQGATYEQYF. CDR3 DNA sequence: TGCAGTGCAACGGGACAGGGGGCTACCTACGAGCAGTACTTC.

The CDR3 region has the DNA TGCGCCAGCAGCTTGGCCAAGGCCACTAATGAAAAACTGTTTTTT. Its protein is CASSLAKATNEKLFF. V usage is TRBV5-1 and J usage is TRBJ1-4, with D hard to call. The CDR3 is 15 amino acids. The germline V gene encodes CDR1 SGHRS and CDR2 YFSETQ. The germline V and J ends were trimmed by 0 bases and 2 bases, with 8 bases remaining between them.

This clonotype was counted only a few times. The chain has TRBV5-1 and TRBJ2-1; tentative D call: TRBD1 (6 bases). The length of the CDR3 is 16 residues. V lost 4 bases to trimming and J lost 4 bases, with 18 bases between them. Per germline, CDR1 SGHRS and CDR2 YFSETQ. The DNA of the CDR3 is TGCGCCAGCAGCCTAACAGGGATAGAAGGGTACAATGAGCAGTTCTTC. Its protein product is CASSLTGIEGYNEQFF.

The chain uses TRBV20-1 and TRBJ2-3; maybe TRBD1 (5 bases). This CDR3 has 13 amino acids. The germline V gene encodes CDR1 DFQATT and CDR2 SNEGSKA (reference sequence). Trimming took 0 bases from V and 5 from J, leaving 9 bases between them. The chain's CDR3 is CSAREGAVDTQYF. CDR3 coding DNA: TGCAGTGCTAGAGAAGGGGCGGTAGATACGCAGTATTTT.

The chain carries TRBV5-1 and TRBJ2-6; 7 bases fit TRBD1. Per the germline V gene, CDR1 is SGHRS and CDR2 is YFSETQ. The CDR3 is made up of 15 amino acids. The ends lost 2 bases at V and 3 bases at J; junction bases unmatched: 2. The CDR3 nucleotides are TGCGCCAGCAGCTTCACAGGGGTTGGGGCCAACGTCCTGACTTTC. Residues: CASSFTGVGANVLTF.

The chain combines TRBV15 with TRBJ2-6; D is uncertain. V was clipped by 2 bases and J by 3 bases, with 8 bases between them. Germline CDR1 is LNHNV and CDR2 is YYDKDF (reference sequence). This CDR3 spans 15 amino acids. CDR3 bases: TGTGCCACCAGCAGATCCATCTTTGGGGCCAACGTCCTGACTTTC. It yields the protein CATSRSIFGANVLTF.

The chain combines TRBV5-4 with TRBJ2-5, with TRBD2 matching over 8 bases. This CDR3 comprises 16 residues. V was pared by 2 bases and J by 4 bases, with 10 bases of the junction left unmatched. Germline assignment: CDR1 SGHNT and CDR2 YYREEE (reference sequence). In DNA form, the CDR3 reads TGTGCCAGCAGCTTATTCTCCAGCGGGGGCCGAGAGACCCAGTACTTC. Protein product: CASSLFSSGGRETQYF.

This clonotype was seen more than once but under ten times. The rearrangement uses TRBV5-1 and TRBJ2-3; a weak D match, TRBD1 (5 bases). Trimming removed 6 bases from V and 4 bases from J, with 18 bases in between. The CDR3 is 15 residues long. Germline values: CDR1 SGHRS, CDR2 YFSETQ. The CDR3 bases are TGCGCCAGCACCGTACAGCCATCACAGGCAGATACGCAGTATTTT. This encodes CASTVQPSQADTQYF.

This clonotype was seen a few times. This chain connects TRBV5-1 to TRBJ1-1; 7 bases agree with TRBD1. J was trimmed by 1 base and V by 2 bases; bases with no gene match: 5. Per germline, CDR1 SGHRS and CDR2 YFSETQ. This CDR3 has 15 amino acids. The chain's CDR3 is CASSFPRGENTEAFF. The CDR3 DNA reads TGCGCCAGCAGCTTCCCCAGGGGGGAGAACACTGAAGCTTTCTTT. Drawing the rest from reference TRBV5-1 and TRBJ1-1, the complete variable domain is KAGVTQTPRYLIKTRGQQVTLSCSPISGHRSVSWYQQTPGQGLQFLFEYFSETQRNKGNFPGRFSGRQFSNSRSEMNVSTLELGDSALYLCASSFPRGENTEAFFGQGTRLTVV.